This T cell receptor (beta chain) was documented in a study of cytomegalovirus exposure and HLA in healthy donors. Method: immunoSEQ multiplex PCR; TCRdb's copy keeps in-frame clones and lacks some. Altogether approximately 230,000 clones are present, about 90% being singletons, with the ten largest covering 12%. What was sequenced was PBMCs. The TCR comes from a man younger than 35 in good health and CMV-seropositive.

The CDR3 protein is CASSSDPLRAQYF. The CDR3 DNA reads TGTGCCAGCAGCTCGGACCCCCTGAGAGCGCAGTATTTT. The chain joins TRBV7-2 to TRBJ2-3; no clear D. The CDR3 runs to 13 residues. Trimming pared 4 bases from V and 10 bases from J, leaving 15 bases between. Germline V gene data show CDR1 as SGHTA and CDR2 as FQGNSA.